The T cell receptor (beta chain) under discussion was sequenced for a study of T-cell reconstitution after alpha-beta-depleted transplantation in children. Study-level results: Several hundred rapidly expanded clones from non-depleted graft cells reportedly supplied alpha-beta T cells about two months post-transplant.

Preparing the TCRbeta library involved the use of unique molecular identifiers. TCRdb passed the PCR reads through MiXCR, listing each CDR3 protein once. The sample holds about a million distinct CDR3 sequences, 25% to 35% seen once. To note about this clonotype: No antigen is known for it.

Sequenced material: PBMCs, mostly from graft donor cells, taken 360 days after TCRalphabeta/CD19-depleted stem cell transplant. This TCR was sampled from a boy under three years old who had a stem cell transplant for SCID, so the T cells may come from the graft donor.

CDR3 DNA sequence: TGTGCCAGCAGTTACTCGACAGGAATCATGAACACTGAAGCTTTCTTT. It specifies CASSYSTGIMNTEAFF. The chain couples TRBV6-5 to TRBJ1-1; maybe TRBD1 (6 bases). V was shortened by 0 bases and J by 0 bases, with 11 bases between the two germline ends. This CDR3 spans 16 amino acids. The germline V gene encodes CDR1 MNHEY and CDR2 SVGAGI.